This record concerns one TCR beta chain sequence. Its antigen is not known. This sample stems from a study of cytomegalovirus exposure and HLA in healthy donors. Overall study results and limits: In a later analysis, at a false discovery rate of 0.05, 15,000 to 20,000 TCR beta sequences were associated with HLA alleles.

The germline V gene has CDR1 LGHNA and CDR2 YSLEER. V shed 2 bases, J shed 6 bases, and the junction held 2 bases outside the gene matches. This CDR3 is 13 amino acids long. 13 Jbeta primers and 60 Vbeta primers were used for the PCR. Sequencing used immunoSEQ multiplex PCR; TCRdb keeps in-frame clones, though not all of them. The sample yields about 190,000 clones, 65% to 85% seen once. The sequenced sample was PBMCs. This TCR derives from a man between 18 and 29 years old in good health and CMV-seronegative. V is TRBV4-3 and J is TRBJ1-2; 8 bases match TRBD1. The CDR3 region is CASSQTGGHGYTF. The CDR3, as DNA: TGCGCCAGCAGCCAAACAGGGGGACATGGCTACACCTTC.